This T cell receptor (beta chain) was documented in a study of blood T cell repertoires in COVID-19. Across the study: Sites in the United States, Italy and Spain provided acute and convalescent COVID-19 samples.

Per the authors' pipeline: For nucleated cells, counts were estimated from reference gene primer amplification. Assay: immunoSEQ multiplex PCR; the TCRdb copy retains only in-frame clones and omits some. The D gene and trimming were derived from the DNA, and the V and J assignments and clone size from that table. The sample holds 200,000 to 250,000 clones, 80% to 85% seen once. V was clipped by 5 bases and J by 7 bases, with 14 bases between them. CDR1 is KGHDR, CDR2 SFDVKD, per germline. This CDR3 is 14 amino acids long. The chain joins TRBV24-1 to TRBJ1-5; perhaps TRBD1 as D (5 bases). The receptor was isolated from a man aged 25 to 45 with active or convalescent COVID-19. Sequencing was performed on peripheral blood. CDR3 DNA: TGTGCCACCAGTGCGTATTTGGGGCGGCAGCCCCAGCATTTT. This sequence encodes CATSAYLGRQPQHF.